In this sample, the clone carrying this T cell receptor beta chain turned up many times. The antigen is not known. V dropped 2 bases and J dropped 3 bases, with 16 bases sitting between them. This CDR3 is 16 amino acids long. These data originate in a study of T-cell reconstitution after alpha-beta-depleted transplantation in children. Overall study results and limits: Alpha-beta T cells about two months after transplant reportedly derived from several hundred expanded graft clones. T-cell numbers and diversity, one year after transplant, stemmed largely from T cells that were newly produced.

Unique molecular identifiers were used in preparing the TCRbeta library. TCRdb called the PCR reads again in MiXCR, with one record for every CDR3 protein. This table holds 600,000 to 800,000 distinct CDR3 sequences, about 12% found once. The source material was PBMCs, sampled before TCRalphabeta/CD19-depleted stem cell transplant. This TCR derives from a girl aged 2-9 years with congenital amegakaryocytic thrombocytopenia, due to receive a stem cell transplant. The J gene is TRBJ1-1, the V gene TRBV12-3 or TRBV12-4; a possible D gene is TRBD1 (5 bases). The CDR3 here is CASSLRYRGSDTEAFF. CDR3 coding DNA: TGTGCCAGCAGTTTACGGTATAGGGGAAGCGACACTGAAGCTTTCTTT.